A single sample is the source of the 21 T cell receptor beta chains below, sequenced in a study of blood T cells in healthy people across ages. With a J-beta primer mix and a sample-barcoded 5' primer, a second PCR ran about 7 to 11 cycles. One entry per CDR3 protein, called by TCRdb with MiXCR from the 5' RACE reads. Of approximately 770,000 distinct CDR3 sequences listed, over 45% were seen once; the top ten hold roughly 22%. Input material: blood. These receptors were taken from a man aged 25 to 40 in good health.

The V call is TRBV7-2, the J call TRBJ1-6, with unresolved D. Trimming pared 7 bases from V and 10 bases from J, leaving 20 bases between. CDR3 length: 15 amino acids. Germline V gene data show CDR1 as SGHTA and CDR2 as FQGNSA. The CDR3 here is CASTPGRFIGSPLHF. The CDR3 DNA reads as TGTGCCAGCACCCCCGGCAGGTTTATCGGATCACCCCTCCACTTT.

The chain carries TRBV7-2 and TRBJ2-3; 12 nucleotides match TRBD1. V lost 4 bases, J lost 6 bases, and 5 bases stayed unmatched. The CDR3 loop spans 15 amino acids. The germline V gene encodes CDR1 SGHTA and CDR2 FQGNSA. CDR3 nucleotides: TGTGCCAGCAGCTCGGGACAGGGGGCATCCGATACGCAGTATTTT. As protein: CASSSGQGASDTQYF.

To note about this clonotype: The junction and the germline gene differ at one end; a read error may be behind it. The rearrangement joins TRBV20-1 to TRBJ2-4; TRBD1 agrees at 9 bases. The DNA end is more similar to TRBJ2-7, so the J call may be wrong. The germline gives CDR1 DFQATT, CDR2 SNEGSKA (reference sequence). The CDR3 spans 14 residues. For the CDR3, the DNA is TGTAGTGCCCTTGGGACAGGGACTCGGAACGAGCAGTACTTC. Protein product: CSALGTGTRNEQYF.

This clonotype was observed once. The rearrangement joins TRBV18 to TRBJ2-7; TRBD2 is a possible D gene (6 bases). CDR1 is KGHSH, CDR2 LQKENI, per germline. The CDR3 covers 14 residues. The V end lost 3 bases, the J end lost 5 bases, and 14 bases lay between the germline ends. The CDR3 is CASSPLAPPDEQYF. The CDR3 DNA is TGTGCCAGCTCACCTCTAGCGCCCCCGGACGAGCAGTACTTC.

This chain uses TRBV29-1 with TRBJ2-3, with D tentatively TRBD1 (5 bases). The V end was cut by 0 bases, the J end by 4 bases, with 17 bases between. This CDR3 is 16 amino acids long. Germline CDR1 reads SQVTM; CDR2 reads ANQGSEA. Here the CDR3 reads CSVEDLSRVLADTQYF. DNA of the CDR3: TGCAGCGTTGAAGATCTATCCAGGGTGCTCGCAGATACGCAGTATTTT.

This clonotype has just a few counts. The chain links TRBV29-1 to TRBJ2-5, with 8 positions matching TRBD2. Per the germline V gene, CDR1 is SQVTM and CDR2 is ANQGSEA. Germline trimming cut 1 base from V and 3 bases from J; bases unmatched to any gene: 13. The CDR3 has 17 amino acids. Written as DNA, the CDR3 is TGCAGCGTTGAAGGAGGTCCCGCGCGGCGGGGGGAAGAGACCCAGTACTTC. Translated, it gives CSVEGGPARRGEETQYF.

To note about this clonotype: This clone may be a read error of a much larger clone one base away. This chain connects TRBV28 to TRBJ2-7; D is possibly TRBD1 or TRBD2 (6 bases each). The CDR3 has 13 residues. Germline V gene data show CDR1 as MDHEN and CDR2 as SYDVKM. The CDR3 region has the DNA TGTGCCAGCAGTTTCGGGGGCTCCTACAAGCAGTACTTC. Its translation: CASSFGGSYKQYF.

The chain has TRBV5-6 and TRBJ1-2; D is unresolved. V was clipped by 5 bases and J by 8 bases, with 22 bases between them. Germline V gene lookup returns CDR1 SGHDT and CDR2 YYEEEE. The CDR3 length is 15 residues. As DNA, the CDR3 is TGTGCCAGCAGGCCATTCCCTCTCGCCTATGTAGGCTACACCTTC. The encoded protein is CASRPFPLAYVGYTF.

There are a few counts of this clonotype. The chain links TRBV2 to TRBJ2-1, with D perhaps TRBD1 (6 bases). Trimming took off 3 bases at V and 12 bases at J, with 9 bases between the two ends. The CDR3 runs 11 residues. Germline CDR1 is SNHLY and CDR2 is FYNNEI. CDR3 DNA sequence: TGTGCCAGCAGTGAGGGGGCTGTGCAGTTCTTC. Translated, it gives CASSEGAVQFF.

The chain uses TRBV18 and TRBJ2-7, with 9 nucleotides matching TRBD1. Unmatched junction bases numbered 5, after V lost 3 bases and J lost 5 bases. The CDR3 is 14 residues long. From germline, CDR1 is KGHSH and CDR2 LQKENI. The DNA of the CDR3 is TGTGCCAGCTCACCGGGACAGGGCCTAGACGAGCAGTACTTC. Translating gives CASSPGQGLDEQYF.

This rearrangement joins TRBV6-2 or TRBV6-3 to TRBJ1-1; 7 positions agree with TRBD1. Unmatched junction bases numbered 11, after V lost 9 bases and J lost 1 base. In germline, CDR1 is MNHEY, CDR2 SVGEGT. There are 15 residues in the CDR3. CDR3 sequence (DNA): TGTGCCAGTCTAAGTCCGGGACAGAGGAACACTGAAGCTTTCTTT. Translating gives CASLSPGQRNTEAFF.

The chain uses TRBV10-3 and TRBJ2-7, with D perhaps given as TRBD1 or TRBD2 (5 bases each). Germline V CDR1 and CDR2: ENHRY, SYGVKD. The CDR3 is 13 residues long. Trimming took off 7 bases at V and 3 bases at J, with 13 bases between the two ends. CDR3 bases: TGTGCCATCACTGCTGGGGACCACTACGAGCAGTACTTC. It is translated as CAITAGDHYEQYF.

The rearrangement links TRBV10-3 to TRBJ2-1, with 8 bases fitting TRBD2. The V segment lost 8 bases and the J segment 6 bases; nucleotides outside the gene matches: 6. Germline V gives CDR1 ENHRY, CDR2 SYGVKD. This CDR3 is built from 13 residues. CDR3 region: CAIQVAGINEQFF. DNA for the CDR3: TGTGCCATCCAGGTAGCGGGGATCAATGAGCAGTTCTTC.

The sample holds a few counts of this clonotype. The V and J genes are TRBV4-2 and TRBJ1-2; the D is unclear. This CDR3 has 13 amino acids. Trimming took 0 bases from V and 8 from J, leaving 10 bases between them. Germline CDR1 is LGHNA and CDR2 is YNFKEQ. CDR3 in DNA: TGTGCCAGCAGCCAAGAAGGGTTTAGCGGCTACACCTTC. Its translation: CASSQEGFSGYTF.

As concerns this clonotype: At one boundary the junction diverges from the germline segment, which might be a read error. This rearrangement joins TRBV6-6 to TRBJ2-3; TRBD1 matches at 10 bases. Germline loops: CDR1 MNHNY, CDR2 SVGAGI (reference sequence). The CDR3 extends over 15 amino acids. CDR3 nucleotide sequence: TGTGCCAGCAGTGATCCGGGACAGGGGAAAGATACGCGGTATTTT. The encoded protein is CASSDPGQGKDTRYF.

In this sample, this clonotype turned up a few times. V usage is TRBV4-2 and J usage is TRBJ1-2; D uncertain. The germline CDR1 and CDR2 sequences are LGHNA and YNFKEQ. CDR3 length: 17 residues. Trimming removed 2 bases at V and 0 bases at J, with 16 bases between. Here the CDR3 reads CASSQPDGWEANYGYTF. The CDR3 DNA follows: TGTGCCAGCAGCCAACCCGACGGTTGGGAAGCTAACTATGGCTACACCTTC.

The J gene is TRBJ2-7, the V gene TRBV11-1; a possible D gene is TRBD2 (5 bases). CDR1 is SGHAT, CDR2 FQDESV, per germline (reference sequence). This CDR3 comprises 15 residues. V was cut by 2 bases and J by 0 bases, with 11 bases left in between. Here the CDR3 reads CASSLWRASSYEQYF. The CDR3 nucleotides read TGTGCCAGCAGCTTATGGCGGGCCAGCTCCTACGAGCAGTACTTC.

The CDR3 protein is CASSPTPPLAEQYF. CDR3 coding DNA: TGCGCCAGCAGCCCAACCCCCCCGCTGGCCGAGCAGTACTTC. The chain employs TRBV5-1 and TRBJ2-4, with D uncertain. TRBJ2-7 matches the DNA end more closely, so the J call is doubtful. The CDR3 loop spans 14 amino acids. Germline V lookup: CDR1 SGHRS, CDR2 YFSETQ.

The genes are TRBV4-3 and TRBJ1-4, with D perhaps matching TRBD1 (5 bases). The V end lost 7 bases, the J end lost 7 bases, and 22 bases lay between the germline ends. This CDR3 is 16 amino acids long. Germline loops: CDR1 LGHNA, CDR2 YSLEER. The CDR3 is CASNQDEGPGLEKLFF. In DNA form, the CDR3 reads TGCGCCAGCAACCAGGATGAGGGGCCGGGCCTTGAAAAACTGTTTTTT.

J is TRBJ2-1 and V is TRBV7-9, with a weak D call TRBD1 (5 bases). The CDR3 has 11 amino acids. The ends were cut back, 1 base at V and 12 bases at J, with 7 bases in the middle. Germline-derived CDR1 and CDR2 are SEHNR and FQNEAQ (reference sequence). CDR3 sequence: CASSLGQTQFF. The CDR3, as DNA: TGTGCCAGCAGCTTAGGACAGACGCAGTTCTTC.

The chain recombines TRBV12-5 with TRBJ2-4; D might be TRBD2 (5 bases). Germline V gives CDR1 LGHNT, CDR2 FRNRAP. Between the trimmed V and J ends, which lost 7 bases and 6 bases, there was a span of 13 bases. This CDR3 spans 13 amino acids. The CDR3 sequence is CASAAGGRNIQYF. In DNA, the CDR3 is TGTGCTAGTGCCGCCGGAGGAAGAAACATTCAGTACTTC.